Following are 23 T cell receptor beta chains from one sample sequenced in a study of regulatory T cells in long-lasting Graves disease. Assembly of TCR beta libraries relied on iRepertoire HTBI primers together with Arm-PCR of CDR3 regions. TCRdb reprocessed the multiplex PCR reads with MiXCR, giving one entry per CDR3 protein. The table includes 400,000 to 500,000 distinct CDR3 sequences, 14% detected once. Time point in this sample: newly diagnosed GD, antithyroid drugs for less than 3 months. The TCR library was prepared using RNA isolated from PBMCs. This sample also belongs to another study, concerning T cells in Graves' hyperthyroidism and ophthalmopathy.

Specimen: peripheral blood mononuclear cells (PBMCs), collected at new diagnosis, from a patient treated with antithyroid drugs. These receptors all come from a woman aged 50 to 65 with Graves disease.

V and J are TRBV6-5 and TRBJ1-5, with TRBD1 matching 7 bases. The V gene end was trimmed by 4 bases and the J gene end by 8 bases; junction bases not matched to a gene: 5. The CDR3 consists of 13 residues. Germline V CDR1 and CDR2: MNHEY, SVGAGI. Here the CDR3 DNA reads TGTGCCAGCAGTTTAGGGGGCAGAGAGCCCCAGCATTTT. This translates into CASSLGGREPQHF.

The chain links TRBV27 to TRBJ2-1, with 10 bases identical to TRBD1. Germline CDR1 MNHEY, CDR2 SMNVEV (reference sequence). The CDR3 contains 15 residues. V shed 3 bases, J shed 5 bases, and the junction held 4 bases outside the gene matches. CDR3 in amino acids: CASSLTGGAHNEQFF. The CDR3 DNA sequence: TGTGCCAGCAGTTTGACAGGGGGCGCCCACAATGAGCAGTTCTTC.

This clonotype was seen a few times. The chain employs TRBV4-1 and TRBJ2-5; TRBD2 aligns across 10 bases. CDR3 length: 16 amino acids. Trimming cost V 6 bases and J 1 base; bases outside gene matches: 8. CDR1 and CDR2 (germline): MGHRA, YSYEKL. The CDR3 DNA follows: TGCGCCAGCAGTCTTGGACTAGCGGAATCCCAAGAGACCCAGTACTTC. Translated: CASSLGLAESQETQYF.

This clonotype was observed at least ten times. The chain combines TRBV2 with TRBJ1-2; D might be TRBD1 (6 bases). The germline V gene has CDR1 SNHLY and CDR2 FYNNEI. Trimming removed 3 bases from V and 4 bases from J, with 12 bases in between. The CDR3 has 14 amino acids. The CDR3 coding sequence is TGTGCCAGCAGTGATAGGGGGGGGCCCTATGGCTACACCTTC. This codes for CASSDRGGPYGYTF.

The V and J genes are TRBV28 and TRBJ2-7, with D unresolved. Between the trimmed V and J ends, which lost 2 bases and 0 bases, there was a span of 14 bases. The length of the CDR3 is 16 residues. CDR1 and CDR2 from the germline V gene are MDHEN and SYDVKM. CDR3 DNA sequence: TGTGCCAGCAGTTTAACCAACTTCTGGGGCTCCTACGAGCAGTACTTC. Translation: CASSLTNFWGSYEQYF.

This clonotype was seen repeatedly, ten times or more. V gene TRBV7-3 combines with J gene TRBJ2-1; TRBD2 aligns across 11 bases. Looked up from germline, CDR1 is SGHTA and CDR2 is FQGTGA. The V segment lost 1 base and the J segment 9 bases; nucleotides outside the gene matches: 5. The length of the CDR3 is 15 residues. In DNA form, the CDR3 reads TGTGCCAGCAGCTTAAGGCTAGCGGGAGGTCGTGAGCAGTTCTTC. Translated: CASSLRLAGGREQFF.

The V call is TRBV6-1, the J call TRBJ1-5, with 11 bases lining up with TRBD1. This CDR3 contains 17 residues. Germline V gene data show CDR1 as MNHNS and CDR2 as SASEGT. J lost 10 bases, V lost 5 bases, and 16 bases had no gene match. The CDR3 protein is CASSHGGQGVGALPQHF. Here the CDR3 DNA reads TGTGCCAGCAGTCACGGGGGACAGGGGGTGGGTGCCCTCCCCCAGCATTTT.

This clonotype was seen once. A much more abundant neighbour one base away suggests this may be a read error. This sequence joins TRBV11-2 and TRBJ2-7; D is perhaps TRBD1 (6 bases). The DNA matches TRBJ2-1 better at its end, which makes the J call doubtful. The length of the CDR3 is 15 residues. CDR1 SGHAT and CDR2 FQNNGV come from the germline V gene. CDR3 protein: CASSLDPTGIYEQFF. The DNA of the CDR3 is TGTGCCAGCAGCTTAGATCCTACAGGGATATACGAGCAGTTCTTC.

This clonotype was observed a few times. The chain employs TRBV27 and TRBJ2-6; D unresolved. V dropped 6 bases and J dropped 2 bases, with 5 bases sitting between them. The CDR3 has 13 residues. CDR1 is MNHEY and CDR2 is SMNVEV in the germline V gene (reference sequence). As DNA, the CDR3 is TGTGCCAGCAGACCGACTGGGGCCAACGTCCTGACTTTC. Its protein is CASRPTGANVLTF.

The sample holds a few counts of this clonotype. The rearrangement joins TRBV11-2 to TRBJ2-7; 10 bases match TRBD2. This CDR3 spans 13 amino acids. Germline trimming cut 10 bases from V and 4 bases from J; bases unmatched to any gene: 7. Germline CDR1 reads SGHAT; CDR2 reads FQNNGV. The DNA of the CDR3 is TGTGCCACGAAAGCGGGAGGGCTGTACGAGCAGTACTTC. It yields the protein CATKAGGLYEQYF. Supplemented by reference TRBV11-2 and TRBJ2-7, the full variable domain reads EAGVAQSPRYKIIEKRQSVAFWCNPISGHATLYWYQQILGQGPKLLIQFQNNGVVDDSQLPKDRFSAERLKGVDSTLKIQPAKLEDSAVYLCATKAGGLYEQYFGPGTRLTVT.

The J gene is TRBJ2-1, the V gene TRBV19; 9 bases line up with TRBD2. Germline assignment: CDR1 LNHDA and CDR2 SQIVND (reference sequence). V lost 6 bases and J lost 3; bases outside the gene matches: 6. This CDR3 contains 15 residues. The CDR3 loop reads CASSRLAGLYNEQFF. DNA for the CDR3: TGTGCCAGTAGCCGCCTAGCGGGACTCTACAATGAGCAGTTCTTC.

This clonotype was detected a few times. V is TRBV5-4 and J is TRBJ1-2; 7 positions match TRBD1. CDR3 size: 13 residues. Germline V lookup: CDR1 SGHNT, CDR2 YYREEE (reference sequence). CDR3 sequence: CAGGGPPNYGYTF. The DNA of the CDR3 is TGTGCGGGAGGGGGCCCACCGAACTATGGCTACACCTTC.

This clonotype was counted a few times. The chain combines TRBV19 with TRBJ2-1, with 7 bases matching TRBD2. J was trimmed by 2 bases and V by 0 bases; bases with no gene match: 4. The CDR3 has 16 amino acids. In germline, CDR1 is LNHDA, CDR2 SQIVND (reference sequence). As DNA, the CDR3 is TGTGCCAGTAGTATAGATGCGGGAGTCCCCTACAATGAGCAGTTCTTC. This codes for CASSIDAGVPYNEQFF.

At least ten counts were recorded for this clonotype. The genes are TRBV3-1 and TRBJ2-1, with TRBD2 matching 12 bases. This CDR3 contains 16 residues. Germline-derived CDR1 and CDR2 are LGHDT and YNNKEL (reference sequence). V was clipped by 8 bases and J by 3 bases; unmatched bases: 8. This chain's CDR3 is CASSPSGRGLYNEQFF. CDR3 DNA sequence: TGTGCCAGCTCTCCTAGCGGGAGGGGGCTCTACAATGAGCAGTTCTTC.

J is TRBJ2-3 and V is TRBV28; D is uncertain. Germline CDR1 reads MDHEN; CDR2 reads SYDVKM. CDR3 size: 11 residues. Trimming took 11 bases from V and 0 from J, leaving 6 bases between them. The CDR3 DNA reads TGTGCCGGCGGAAGCACAGATACGCAGTATTTT. It codes for CAGGSTDTQYF.

This clonotype was observed a handful of times. The chain recombines TRBV6-1 with TRBJ1-2; unclear D gene. V shed 9 bases and J shed 7 bases, with 18 bases lying between them. The CDR3 spans 13 residues. CDR1 is MNHNS and CDR2 is SASEGT in the germline V gene. DNA of the CDR3: TGTGCCAGTACCCATCGTCTAGGCGTTGGCTACACCTTC. Its protein product is CASTHRLGVGYTF.

This clonotype was seen a few times. The chain couples TRBV28 to TRBJ1-6; TRBD1 matches at 11 bases. V lost 5 bases, J lost 9 bases, and 9 bases stayed unmatched. CDR3 length equals 16 residues. The germline V gene encodes CDR1 MDHEN and CDR2 SYDVKM. CDR3 DNA sequence: TGTGCCAGCAGTCTAGGGACAGGGGGTTTTGGTTCACCCCTCCACTTT. Translating gives CASSLGTGGFGSPLHF.

This clonotype appeared once. The V gene is TRBV10-3, the J gene TRBJ1-5; unclear D gene. The CDR3 is made up of 14 amino acids. The germline gives CDR1 ENHRY, CDR2 SYGVKD. V was cut by 0 bases and J by 7 bases, with 10 bases left in between. The CDR3 loop reads CAISESQYRQPQHF. CDR3 nucleotide sequence: TGTGCCATCAGTGAGTCACAGTACCGGCAGCCCCAGCATTTT.

This clonotype was seen at least ten times. The J gene is TRBJ2-3, the V gene TRBV12-3 or TRBV12-4; no firm D call. V was cut by 2 bases and J by 0 bases, with 6 bases left in between. CDR3 length: 14 residues. The CDR3 coding sequence is TGTGCCAGCAGTTTACTGCACAGCACAGATACGCAGTATTTT. This encodes CASSLLHSTDTQYF.

This clonotype was seen only a few times. The genes are TRBV5-8 and TRBJ2-1, with unresolved D. This CDR3 is built from 14 residues. CDR1 is SGHTS, CDR2 YDEGEE, per germline. V lost 3 bases and J lost 1, with 8 bases in between. CDR3 bases: TGTGCCAGCAGCTCCAGTAGGTCCTACAATGAGCAGTTCTTC. It yields the protein CASSSSRSYNEQFF.

This clonotype was counted ten times or more. The chain recombines TRBV6-2 or TRBV6-3 with TRBJ1-1; D is uncertain. Trimming removed 2 bases from V and 6 bases from J, with 7 bases in between. The CDR3 totals 12 residues. Germline CDR1 is MNHEY and CDR2 is SVGEGT. The DNA of the CDR3 is TGTGCCAGCAGTTACCGGTGGGCTGAAGCTTTCTTT. The encoded protein is CASSYRWAEAFF.

This clonotype was seen repeatedly, ten times or more. V gene TRBV5-1 combines with J gene TRBJ1-5, with TRBD1 matching over 8 bases. This CDR3 is 18 amino acids long. Trimming cost V 4 bases and J 2 bases; bases outside gene matches: 14. The germline V gene has CDR1 SGHRS and CDR2 YFSETQ. The CDR3 is CASSTGTGSSLGNQPQHF. The CDR3 nucleotides are TGCGCCAGCAGCACAGGGACAGGCTCGAGTTTAGGCAATCAGCCCCAGCATTTT.

A word on this clonotype: A single base separates this from a much larger clone, so it may be a read error. Because the CDR3 is missing its conserved closing phenylalanine or tryptophan, this is likely a read error. This chain links TRBV19 with TRBJ1-1; no reliable D call. Trimming took off 3 bases at V and 6 bases at J, with 11 bases between the two ends. This CDR3 is built from 13 residues. Germline loops: CDR1 LNHDA, CDR2 SQIVND (reference sequence). This CDR3 reads CASSMWGRAEAFL. The CDR3 DNA follows: TGTGCCAGTAGTATGTGGGGTAGGGCTGAAGCTTTCCTT.